This T cell receptor (beta chain) was sequenced during a study of OX40 agonist ivuxolimab in advanced cancers. Across the study: Dosing consisted of intravenous ivuxolimab at 0.01 to 10 mg/kg every 2 weeks. Whole-study findings and limits: Clonal expansion by week 6 occurred in CD4+ and CD8+ blood T cells (at 0.1 to 3.0 mg/kg).

About this clone itself: Its antigen is unknown.

TCRdb's table, derived via immunoSEQ multiplex PCR, lists solely in-frame clones and lacks some. The sample lists about 110,000 clones, 90% seen once, with approximately 0.48% in the top ten. V was pared by 5 bases and J by 0 bases, with 12 bases between. Germline V CDR1 and CDR2: SGHNT, YENEEA. This CDR3 region has 15 residues. V is TRBV11-3 and J is TRBJ2-3; D might be TRBD2 (6 bases). The source material was CD4+ or CD8+ T cells sorted from blood, sampled in a trial of the OX40 agonist ivuxolimab. The receptor was isolated from an adult with an advanced solid tumor such as melanoma, head and neck, liver or kidney cancer. The CDR3 here is CASSLGGESTDTQYF. CDR3 DNA sequence: TGTGCCAGCAGCCTGGGCGGGGAGAGCACAGATACGCAGTATTTT. Drawing the rest from reference TRBV11-3 and TRBJ2-3, the complete variable domain is EAGVVQSPRYKIIEKKQPVAFWCNPISGHNTLYWYLQNLGQGPELLIRYENEEAVDDSQLPKDRFSAERLKGVDSTLKIQPAELGDSAVYLCASSLGGESTDTQYFGPGTRLTVL.